This TCR beta chain appears in the sequencing data of a study of beta chain features in type 1 diabetes. All of the isolated RNA was reverse transcribed, so expressed TCRB transcripts were sequenced. TCRdb keeps only in-frame clones here, not all; method: immunoSEQ multiplex PCR. The table records under 400,000 clones, less than 20% of them present only once. Trimming took off 4 bases at V and 0 bases at J, with 16 bases between the two ends. Germline V gene sequence: CDR1 SGHVS, CDR2 FQNEAQ. This CDR3 spans 16 amino acids. This receptor was obtained from a woman aged 18-30 years in good health. This sequence joins TRBV7-8 and TRBJ2-7; maybe TRBD2 (6 bases). Sequencing was performed on naive CD4+ T cells from blood. Written as DNA, the CDR3 is TGTGCCAGCAGCTACTCCGGACGGGGGAGCTCCTACGAGCAGTACTTC. It translates to CASSYSGRGSSYEQYF.